Included here is one TCR beta chain sequence, with context. The data belong to a study of blood T cell repertoires in COVID-19. Across the whole study: Samples taken during acute and convalescent COVID-19 were collected in the United States, Italy and Spain.

In the authors' workflow: Amplification of reference gene primers provided the estimated nucleated cell counts. Produced via immunoSEQ multiplex PCR; TCRdb's table is partial and in-frame only. That table is the source of V, J and clone size, and D and trimming were worked out from the DNA. The repertoire includes about 96,000 clones, roughly 84% of them detected once, and approximately 15% sits in the top ten. CDR1 and CDR2 from the germline V gene are SGHNT and YYREEE (reference sequence). CDR3 size: 14 residues. Trimming cost V 4 bases and J 6 bases, with 13 bases left between them. This rearrangement joins TRBV5-4 to TRBJ2-2; D unclear. Sequencing input: peripheral blood. This TCR came from a woman aged 55-75 years with acute or convalescent COVID-19. The CDR3 spells CASSPTRSPGELFF. Written as DNA, the CDR3 is TGTGCCAGCAGCCCTACCCGGAGCCCCGGGGAGCTGTTTTTT. Full variable domain (remainder filled in from reference TRBV5-4 and TRBJ2-2): ETGVTQSPTHLIKTRGQQVTLRCSSQSGHNTVSWYQQALGQGPQFIFQYYREEENGRGNFPPRFSGLQFPNYSSELNVNALELDDSALYLCASSPTRSPGELFFGEGSRLTVL.